Below are 28 T cell receptor beta chains sequenced from a single sample in a study of blood T cell repertoires in COVID-19. The repertoire was sequenced with immunoSEQ multiplex PCR; TCRdb's copy has only in-frame clones and lacks some. The data contain a few hundred thousand clones, 70% to 85% of them seen just once; the ten biggest clones take up 1.4%. Sequences were obtained from peripheral blood. The receptors were sampled from a woman in her thirties or forties who had recovered from COVID-19.

The rearrangement joins TRBV19 to TRBJ2-1, with a weak D call TRBD2 (5 bases). The V gene's germline CDR1 is LNHDA and CDR2 SQIVND (reference sequence). Trimming shortened V by 4 bases and J by 0 bases, and 7 bases separated the two germline ends. The CDR3 extends over 14 amino acids. Here the CDR3 reads CASSRGSSYNEQFF. As DNA, the CDR3 is TGTGCCAGTAGTAGAGGGAGCTCCTACAATGAGCAGTTCTTC. Based on the CDR3 plus reference TRBV19 and TRBJ2-1, the full variable domain is DGGITQSPKYLFRKEGQNVTLSCEQNLNHDAMYWYRQDPGQGLRLIYYSQIVNDFQKGDIAEGYSVSREKKESFPLTVTSAQKNPTAFYLCASSRGSSYNEQFFGPGTRLTVL.

In DNA, the CDR3 is TGTGCCAGCAGCGGAACCGGGACTAGCGGGGGACTCTACGAGCAGTACTTC. Protein: CASSGTGTSGGLYEQYF. The V call is TRBV13, the J call TRBJ2-7; 14 nucleotides align to TRBD2. The germline gives CDR1 PRHDT, CDR2 FYEKMQ (reference sequence). J gave up 3 bases and V 5 bases, and 9 bases lay outside the gene matches. The CDR3 totals 17 residues. Looking up the rest from reference TRBV13 and TRBJ2-7 gives the full variable domain: AAGVIQSPRHLIKEKRETATLKCYPIPRHDTVYWYQQGPGQDPQFLISFYEKMQSDKGSIPDRFSAQQFSDYHSELNMSSLELGDSALYFCASSGTGTSGGLYEQYFGPGTRLTVT.

This chain joins TRBV29-1 and TRBJ2-2; D not resolved. V was pared by 2 bases and J by 7 bases, with 14 bases between. The CDR3 covers 14 residues. Germline values: CDR1 SQVTM, CDR2 ANQGSEA. DNA of the CDR3: TGCAGCGTTGAAAGTTCAGAAAATAACGGGGAGCTGTTTTTT. Residues: CSVESSENNGELFF.

V gene TRBV19 combines with J gene TRBJ1-2, with D tentatively TRBD1 (6 bases). Germline CDR1 and CDR2: LNHDA and SQIVND (reference sequence). Trimming took 3 bases from V and 4 from J, leaving 15 bases between them. CDR3 length: 15 residues. The DNA of the CDR3 is TGTGCCAGTAGTATGCCAGGGGCCATCCCCTATGGCTACACCTTC. It encodes CASSMPGAIPYGYTF. Drawing the rest from reference TRBV19 and TRBJ1-2, the complete variable domain is DGGITQSPKYLFRKEGQNVTLSCEQNLNHDAMYWYRQDPGQGLRLIYYSQIVNDFQKGDIAEGYSVSREKKESFPLTVTSAQKNPTAFYLCASSMPGAIPYGYTFGSGTRLTVV.

This chain joins TRBV5-5 and TRBJ2-2, with a possible D match to TRBD1 (5 bases). Per the germline V gene, CDR1 is SGHKS and CDR2 is YYEKEE (reference sequence). CDR3 length equals 16 residues. Trimming cost V 4 bases and J 0 bases, with 13 bases left between them. The CDR3 sequence is CASSPTVIANTGELFF. DNA for the CDR3: TGTGCCAGCAGCCCGACAGTGATCGCGAACACCGGGGAGCTGTTTTTT.

The chain recombines TRBV21-1 with TRBJ1-4; the D call in the table, TRBD1, was not verified against the DNA. TRBV21-1 is marked as a pseudogene. This CDR3 comprises 15 residues. CDR3 amino acids: CASSKVDRGNEKLFF. CDR3 in DNA: TGTGCCAGCAGCAAAGTCGACAGGGGTAATGAAAAACTGTTTTTT.

This clone came up once. The V and J genes are TRBV11-3 and TRBJ2-2, with D possibly matching TRBD2 (6 bases). The germline CDR1 and CDR2 sequences are SGHNT and YENEEA. The CDR3 extends over 14 amino acids. Trimming pared 1 base from V and 5 bases from J, leaving 8 bases between. The CDR3 reads CASSLVRGTGELFF. The CDR3 DNA sequence: TGTGCCAGCAGCTTAGTGCGGGGAACCGGGGAGCTGTTTTTT.

The genes are TRBV7-2 and TRBJ2-2, with D possibly being TRBD2 (6 bases). The V gene lost 3 bases and the J gene lost 6 bases, with 23 bases spanning the gap. There are 18 residues in the CDR3. CDR1 is SGHTA, CDR2 FQGNSA, per germline. The CDR3 sequence is CASSFYSTGTSRAGELFF. CDR3 coding DNA: TGTGCCAGCAGCTTTTACTCAACCGGGACTTCTCGGGCCGGGGAGCTGTTTTTT.

The rearrangement links TRBV28 to TRBJ1-1; D remains ambiguous. CDR3 length: 15 amino acids. Germline loops: CDR1 MDHEN, CDR2 SYDVKM. Between the trimmed V and J ends, which lost 5 bases and 1 base, there was a span of 14 bases. The DNA of the CDR3 is TGTGCCAGCAGTGAATGGAGCAATTCGAACACTGAAGCTTTCTTT. This codes for CASSEWSNSNTEAFF.

The chain employs TRBV6-2 or TRBV6-3 and TRBJ2-3, with D possibly TRBD2 on 5 matching bases. This CDR3 is 15 amino acids long. The germline V gene has CDR1 MNHEY and CDR2 SVGEGT. Trimming removed 0 bases at V and 3 bases at J, with 10 bases between. The CDR3 DNA reads TGTGCCAGCAGTTACTCGGAGGAGAGGACAGATACGCAGTATTTT. It translates to CASSYSEERTDTQYF.

The chain links TRBV7-9 to TRBJ2-3; possibly TRBD2 for D (6 bases). Trimming shortened V by 4 bases and J by 2 bases, and 16 bases separated the two germline ends. The CDR3 consists of 16 residues. Germline CDR1 and CDR2: SEHNR and FQNEAQ (reference sequence). Here the CDR3 reads CASSSSGTLATDTQYF. The CDR3 DNA reads TGTGCCAGCAGCTCATCCGGGACTCTCGCCACAGATACGCAGTATTTT.

About this clone: The same CDR3 is also encoded by other DNA sequences in this sample. CDR3 in amino acids: CASSYGLHPSTDTQYF. The DNA of the CDR3 is TGTGCCAGCAGTTACGGGCTCCACCCTAGCACAGATACGCAGTATTTT. J is TRBJ2-3 and V is TRBV6-5; D is ambiguous. The CDR3 totals 16 residues. V lost 2 bases and J lost 0, with 12 bases in between. The germline CDR1 and CDR2 sequences are MNHEY and SVGAGI.

The chain uses TRBV3-1 (or the pseudogene TRBV3-2) and TRBJ2-5; 8 bases fit TRBD2. J gave up 7 bases and V 3 bases, and 13 bases lay outside the gene matches. There are 16 residues in the CDR3. In germline, CDR1 is LGHDT, CDR2 YNNKEL (reference sequence). The CDR3 region is CASSQGTRWGFLTQYF. In DNA form, the CDR3 reads TGTGCCAGCAGCCAGGGGACTAGGTGGGGGTTTTTGACCCAGTACTTC.

The rearrangement links TRBV28 to TRBJ2-2, with D maybe TRBD2 (7 bases). Deletions cut 7 bases from V and 1 base from J, with 16 bases between. This CDR3 comprises 16 residues. CDR1 and CDR2 from the germline V gene are MDHEN and SYDVKM. CDR3 in amino acids: CASKSGGDLNTGELFF. In DNA, the CDR3 is TGTGCCAGCAAATCGGGGGGCGACCTGAACACCGGGGAGCTGTTTTTT.

The J gene is TRBJ2-5, the V gene TRBV6-2 or TRBV6-3; TRBD2 matches 8 bases. The junction had 18 bases not matched to a gene; V was cut back by 4 bases and J by 5 bases. The CDR3 contains 18 residues. CDR1 is MNHEY and CDR2 is SVGEGT in the germline V gene. The CDR3 coding sequence is TGTGCCAGCAGTTCCCCCGGGGGAAGCGGGGGAGTCTGGGAGACCCAGTACTTC. Protein product: CASSSPGGSGGVWETQYF.

V is TRBV10-3 and J is TRBJ1-5, with 10 positions matching TRBD1. The CDR3 loop spans 14 amino acids. Germline-derived CDR1 and CDR2 are ENHRY and SYGVKD. V gave up 4 bases and J gave up 13 bases; unmatched junction bases: 10. The CDR3 is CAISARTGGPPQHF. Here the CDR3 DNA reads TGTGCCATCAGTGCAAGGACAGGGGGACCTCCTCAGCATTTT.

In its sample, this clone was seen once. This chain joins TRBV4-3 and TRBJ1-2; D unresolved. V was shortened by 0 bases and J by 10 bases, with 6 bases between the two germline ends. Germline values: CDR1 LGHNA, CDR2 YSLEER. The CDR3 runs to 11 residues. CDR3 DNA sequence: TGCGCCAGCAGCCAAGATCGCGTCTACACCTTC. It translates to CASSQDRVYTF.

The chain employs TRBV6-5 and TRBJ1-4; 7 nucleotides align to TRBD1. Germline CDR1 and CDR2: MNHEY and SVGAGI. V lost 6 bases, J lost 2 bases, and 3 bases stayed unmatched. The CDR3 contains 14 residues. The CDR3 coding sequence is TGTGCCAGCAGACAACAGGGGACTAATGAAAAACTGTTTTTT. The encoded protein is CASRQQGTNEKLFF.

The rearrangement joins TRBV6-2 or TRBV6-3 to TRBJ2-3; possible D gene TRBD2, 6 bases. V gave up 5 bases and J gave up 0 bases, with 12 bases separating them. CDR3 length: 15 residues. Germline-derived CDR1 and CDR2 are MNHEY and SVGEGT. The CDR3 loop is CASSRLGTSTDTQYF. The CDR3 DNA reads as TGTGCCAGCAGTCGACTGGGGACTAGCACAGATACGCAGTATTTT.

V gene TRBV7-8 combines with J gene TRBJ2-1, with 8 bases matching TRBD2. The CDR3 has 13 residues. The germline CDR1 and CDR2 sequences are SGHVS and FQNEAQ. The V segment lost 6 bases and the J segment 8 bases; nucleotides outside the gene matches: 6. CDR3 sequence: CASRRGEAYEQFF. DNA for the CDR3: TGTGCCAGCAGGCGGGGGGAAGCATATGAGCAGTTCTTC.

V and J are TRBV3-1 (or the pseudogene TRBV3-2) and TRBJ1-4; 7 bases agree with TRBD1. The CDR3 runs 16 residues. Trimming removed 4 bases from V and 8 bases from J; junction bases left unmatched: 13. CDR1 LGHDT and CDR2 YNNKEL come from the germline V gene (reference sequence). CDR3 region: CASSRNEQGVGEKLFF. CDR3 nucleotides: TGTGCCAGCAGCCGAAATGAGCAGGGGGTTGGAGAAAAACTGTTTTTT.

The chain employs TRBV10-3 and TRBJ2-2; the D gene is possibly TRBD1 (5 bases). The germline CDR1 and CDR2 sequences are ENHRY and SYGVKD. The CDR3 is 15 residues long. Between the trimmed V and J ends, which lost 2 bases and 1 base, there was a span of 8 bases. The CDR3 sequence is CAISEGQGNTGELFF. CDR3 bases: TGTGCCATCAGTGAGGGGCAGGGGAACACCGGGGAGCTGTTTTTT.

This rearrangement joins TRBV19 to TRBJ2-5; TRBD2 might be the D (5 bases). This CDR3 contains 13 residues. The germline gives CDR1 LNHDA, CDR2 SQIVND (reference sequence). Trimming removed 6 bases from V and 5 bases from J, with 13 bases in between. CDR3 amino acids: CASRPGGGETQYF. The CDR3 bases are TGTGCCAGTAGACCCGGCGGCGGGGAGACCCAGTACTTC. Full variable domain (rest looked up from reference TRBV19 and TRBJ2-5): DGGITQSPKYLFRKEGQNVTLSCEQNLNHDAMYWYRQDPGQGLRLIYYSQIVNDFQKGDIAEGYSVSREKKESFPLTVTSAQKNPTAFYLCASRPGGGETQYFGPGTRLLVL.

Points on this clone: At the DNA level, this CDR3 is encoded by other sequences in the same sample as well. The chain couples TRBV6-2 or TRBV6-3 to TRBJ1-1, with D perhaps TRBD1 (5 bases). The ends were cut back, 2 bases at V and 5 bases at J, with 9 bases in the middle. This CDR3 spans 13 amino acids. Germline CDR1 is MNHEY and CDR2 is SVGEGT. The CDR3: CASSYRGGTEAFF. The CDR3 region has the DNA TGTGCCAGCAGTTACAGGGGTGGGACTGAAGCTTTCTTT.

In the case of this clone: Within the sample, other DNA sequences also encode this same CDR3. V usage is TRBV5-1 and J usage is TRBJ1-1, with 8 bases that match TRBD1. Germline assignment: CDR1 SGHRS and CDR2 YFSETQ. This CDR3 region has 14 residues. With 2 bases clipped from V and 3 bases from J, the junction kept 3 bases outside the gene matches. In nucleotides, the CDR3 is TGCGCCAGCAGCTTCCAGGGGGCAGACACTGAAGCTTTCTTT. This codes for CASSFQGADTEAFF.

The rearrangement joins TRBV19 to TRBJ1-4; 7 positions match TRBD1. Germline CDR1 reads LNHDA; CDR2 reads SQIVND (reference sequence). This CDR3 contains 15 residues. The V and J ends lost 5 bases and 1 base, in that order; junction bases with no gene match: 4. The CDR3 loop is CASSEPGGTNEKLFF. CDR3 nucleotide sequence: TGTGCCAGTAGTGAACCAGGGGGAACTAATGAAAAACTGTTTTTT.

The V call is TRBV2, the J call TRBJ2-1; 10 bases map to TRBD2. Trimming removed 6 bases from V and 7 bases from J; junction bases left unmatched: 12. Germline V CDR1 and CDR2: SNHLY, FYNNEI. The CDR3 loop spans 16 amino acids. The CDR3 bases are TGTGCCAGCAGCCTGAGGAGCGGGGGGGCCATTAATGAGCAGTTCTTC. Translating gives CASSLRSGGAINEQFF.

The table lists this clone with a count of one. The chain joins TRBV5-1 to TRBJ1-1; the match to TRBD1 covers 7 bases. Per the germline V gene, CDR1 is SGHRS and CDR2 is YFSETQ. The CDR3 runs to 14 residues. V was pared by 2 bases and J by 3 bases, with 4 bases of the junction left unmatched. As DNA, the CDR3 is TGCGCCAGCAGCTTCCGTACAGGGGACACTGAAGCTTTCTTT. Amino acids: CASSFRTGDTEAFF. The complete variable domain, with remaining parts taken from reference TRBV5-1 and TRBJ1-1, reads KAGVTQTPRYLIKTRGQQVTLSCSPISGHRSVSWYQQTPGQGLQFLFEYFSETQRNKGNFPGRFSGRQFSNSRSEMNVSTLELGDSALYLCASSFRTGDTEAFFGQGTRLTVV.